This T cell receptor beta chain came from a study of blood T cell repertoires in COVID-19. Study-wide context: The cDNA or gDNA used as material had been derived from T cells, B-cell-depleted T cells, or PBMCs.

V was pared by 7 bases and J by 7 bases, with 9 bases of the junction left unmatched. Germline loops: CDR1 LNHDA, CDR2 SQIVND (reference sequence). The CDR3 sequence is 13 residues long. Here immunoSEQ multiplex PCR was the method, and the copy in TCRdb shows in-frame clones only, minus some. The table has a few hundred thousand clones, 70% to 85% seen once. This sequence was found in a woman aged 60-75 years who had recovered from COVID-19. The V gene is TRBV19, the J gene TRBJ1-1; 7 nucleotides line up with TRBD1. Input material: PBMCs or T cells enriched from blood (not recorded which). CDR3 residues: CASTLWQGDEAFF. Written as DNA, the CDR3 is TGTGCCAGTACCCTCTGGCAGGGGGATGAAGCTTTCTTT.